This record looks at one TCR beta chain sequence and its context. Its binding antigen is unknown. The input lacks base qualities; no much larger clone sits a single base away. Compared with germline, V lacks 6 bases and J lacks 2 bases; bases without a gene match: 6. Including the terminal cysteine and phenylalanine, the CDR3 comprises 15 residues. Here the CDR3 DNA is all that survives: 45 bases in frame from base 1. Per the germline V gene, MRHNA is the CDR1 and SNTAGT is the CDR2. The record originates from a study of graft-versus-host responses after intestinal transplantation (dated by TCRdb to the early 2020s). In terms of the full investigation: The transplants that recipients got were multivisceral, liver-intestinal, or isolated intestinal. Every recipient was given anti-thymocyte globulin induction, followed by 3 to 4 years of maintenance tacrolimus and steroids. Graft-versus-host and host-versus-graft alloreactive T cell clones were tracked in the graft, circulation and bone marrow after intestinal transplantation using bulk TCR-beta CDR3 sequencing. To identify alloreactive clones, pre-transplant mixed lymphocyte reaction products were sequenced and compared with unstimulated pre-transplant donor and recipient T cells. Of the 20 to 30 intestinal transplant recipients enrolled in the cohort, one of whom was a retransplant, 3 patients without pretransplant specimens were excluded. A peak of at least 4% donor T cells among recipient peripheral blood mononuclear cells was the definition used for donor T cell macrochimerism. Instead of going to the commercial service, samples from a few later patients were sequenced in-house on an Illumina MiSeq and processed with MiXCR. Paper-wide results and their limitations: The relatively low number and heterogeneity of intestinal transplant patients limited the conclusions. GvH clones were found in recipient bone marrow, and some of the GvH clones appeared earlier in ileal mucosa or blood, which is consistent with an intestinal mucosal origin. In patients with donor T cell macrochimerism, the allografts had high GvH to HvG T cell clonal ratios. Early after transplant, peak levels of circulating GvH clones were found to be associated with declines in HvG clones.

Blood samples were collected up to 4 times in the first month after transplant and then at least monthly when available. Preparation of the library involved the immunoSEQ multiplex PCR assay. High-throughput TCR-beta CDR3 sequencing of genomic DNA from most patients was performed by Adaptive Biotechnologies. Per the authors' processing: TCR sequencing data were retrieved from Adaptive's ImmunoSEQ software for around 18 patients, whereas a few other patients were processed with MiXCR and VDJtools. CDR3 nucleotide sequences shared between donor and recipient were removed because the origin of such sequences could not be assigned. Alloreactive clones required at least 2-fold expansion over unstimulated cells and minimum CFSE-low frequency of 0.002% (template counts) or 0.001% (read counts). Clones were considered mappable if detected in sequenced pre-transplant spleen, lymph node, or MLR CFSE-low populations of the donor or recipient. Cumulative frequency of alloreactive clones was calculated as a percentage of all sequences weighted by copy number. The clones in this table, taken by TCRdb from immuneACCESS, are in-frame only. Not every clone is retained; where verified, under half of the shortfall comes from an unresolved V gene, and the cause of the rest is unknown. V, J and clone size were drawn from that table, and D and trimming were deduced from the DNA. The sample contains some 24,000 clones, 80% to 90% of them found a single time. About 0.98% of the sample is in the top ten clones.

Sequences were derived from PBMCs, sampled nearly 470 days after intestinal transplant. The sequence was collected from a human patient who received an intestinal transplant, so some T cells may come from the graft donor. The chain uses TRBV6-4 and TRBJ2-3, and 9 junction bases match TRBD2. The CDR3 protein is CASRKIAGATDTQYF. The DNA sequence is TGTGCCAGCAGAAAAATAGCGGGAGCCACAGATACGCAGTATTTT.